This is a list of T cell receptor beta chains from one sample in a study of technical replicates of blood from a handful of donors. Measured with immunoSEQ multiplex PCR; TCRdb has only the in-frame clones, and not every one. The profile shows some 77,000 clones, 85% to 95% of them singletons. Material for sequencing was T cells isolated from PBMCs. These receptors all come from a human donor in good health. CDR3s include the opening cysteine and the closing phenylalanine or tryptophan. Each record gives: D gene, V gene, clone size, CDR3 length, J gene, CDR3 DNA, CDR3 protein. D genes are given only for firm matches. Expanded clones get a size class; other rows say once, few or many, or leave the size out.

TRBD2	TRBV4-1	once	14	TRBJ2-7	TGCGCCAGCAGCCCCCGGGAGGGTCCCTACGAGCAGTACTTC	CASSPREGPYEQYF
TRBD1	TRBV6-5	NA	15	TRBJ2-3	TGTGCCAGCAGTCCCGGGACAGGGAGCACAGATACGCAGTATTTT	CASSPGTGSTDTQYF
TRBD1	TRBV7-2	NA	17	TRBJ1-4	TGTGCCAGCAGCTTATCGGTGACAGGGTCTGGGAATGAAAAACTGTTTTTT	CASSLSVTGSGNEKLFF
NA	TRBV30	once	15	TRBJ1-1	TGTGCCTGGGGGTCCCCAGGGACATATACCACTGAAGCTTTCTTT	CAWGSPGTYTTEAFF
TRBD2	TRBV28	NA	16	TRBJ2-7	TGTGCCAGCAGTCAGAGGACTAGCGCGAGCTCCTACGAGCAGTACTTC	CASSQRTSASSYEQYF
NA	TRBV28	NA	16	TRBJ1-4	TGTGCCAGCAGTTTGGAGCTCAGGGGCGGAAATGAAAAACTGTTTTTT	CASSLELRGGNEKLFF
TRBD1	TRBV27	NA	17	TRBJ1-2	TGTGCCAGCAGTTTATCGCCTGGACAGGGGGCTAACTATGGCTACACCTTC	CASSLSPGQGANYGYTF
NA	TRBV2	NA	14	TRBJ2-4	TGTGCCAGCAGTGAATATTCGGGAGTTGACATTCAGTACTTC	CASSEYSGVDIQYF
TRBD2	TRBV2	NA	13	TRBJ2-7	TGTGCCAGCAGTGGTAGCGGGGTCTACGAGCAGTACTTC	CASSGSGVYEQYF
TRBD1	TRBV7-8	NA	16	TRBJ2-7	TGTGCCAGCAGCCAGCCCGGGTCCAGGGGGCTTGGCGAGCAGTACTTC	CASSQPGSRGLGEQYF
NA	TRBV27	NA	14	TRBJ2-3	TGTGCCAGCAGTAGCATCGGGAGAGGTGATACGCAGTATTTT	CASSSIGRGDTQYF
TRBD1	TRBV4-2	NA	17	TRBJ2-2	TGTGCCAGCAGCCAAGATCATAGACAGGGGGGGACCGGGGAGCTGTTTTTT	CASSQDHRQGGTGELFF
NA	TRBV29-1	once	11	TRBJ1-4	TGCAGCGTTGGGAGTAATGAAAAACTGTTTTTT	CSVGSNEKLFF
TRBD2	TRBV7-6	NA	15	TRBJ2-1	TGTGCCAGCAGCTTAGGGTCTAGCGGGAGTTGGGAGCAGTTCTTC	CASSLGSSGSWEQFF
NA	TRBV28	NA	15	TRBJ1-1	TGTGCCAGCATCAAAACCTCGGACATGAACACTGAAGCTTTCTTT	CASIKTSDMNTEAFF
TRBD2	TRBV28	NA	14	TRBJ2-5	TGTGCCAGCAGTCCTGTAACGGGGGGAAAGACCCAGTACTTC	CASSPVTGGKTQYF
NA	TRBV7-2	once	15	TRBJ1-1	TGTGCCAGCAGCTTTTCCGGGATACTGAACACTGAAGCTTTCTTT	CASSFSGILNTEAFF
NA	TRBV27	NA	10	TRBJ1-4	TGTGCCAGCGGGGGACTAAAACTGTTTTTT	CASGGLKLFF
NA	TRBV28	NA	14	TRBJ2-1	TGTGCCAGCAGTTTTTGGCAGGGTTTGAATGAGCAGTTCTTC	CASSFWQGLNEQFF
TRBD2	TRBV14	NA	15	TRBJ2-7	TGTGCCAGCAGCCAAGGAGCGGGAGGACCCTACGAGCAGTACTTC	CASSQGAGGPYEQYF
NA	TRBV11-3	NA	13	TRBJ1-1	TGTGCCAGCAGCTCTCGTAGACAGGACCAAGCTTTCTTT	CASSSRRQDQAFF
NA	TRBV7-9	once	12	TRBJ1-1	TGTGCCAGCGCTAAGGGGCGGACTGAAGCTTTCTTT	CASAKGRTEAFF
NA	TRBV5-4	NA	14	TRBJ1-1	TGTGCCAGCAGCTTGGTTAGCTTTTCGGGGGAAGCTTTCTTT	CASSLVSFSGEAFF
TRBD2	TRBV4-3	NA	16	TRBJ2-3	TGCGCCAGCAGCCGCCGGACTAGCGGGACAAGAGATACGCAGTATTTT	CASSRRTSGTRDTQYF
NA	TRBV30	NA	10	TRBJ2-7	TGTGCCTGGGGAGTTTACGAGCAGTACTTC	CAWGVYEQYF
NA	TRBV18	NA	16	TRBJ1-4	TGTGCCAGCTCACGTCTTAGGGGGTCAACTAATGAAAAACTGTTTTTT	CASSRLRGSTNEKLFF
NA	TRBV7-9	NA	14	TRBJ1-1	TGTGCCAGCAGCAGTTCAGGGGAGCAGACTGAAGCTTTCTTT	CASSSSGEQTEAFF
NA	TRBV19	NA	12	TRBJ2-1	TGTGCCAGTAGTTTTACAGGGTACGAGCAGTTCTTC	CASSFTGYEQFF
NA	TRBV27	NA	12	TRBJ2-7	TGTGCCAGCGGTTGGGGCCCCTACGAGCAGTACTTC	CASGWGPYEQYF
TRBD2	TRBV5-1	NA	16	TRBJ2-3	TGCGCCAGCAGCTTGGGGACGGGAGGGAACACAGATACGCAGTATTTT	CASSLGTGGNTDTQYF
TRBD1	TRBV9	NA	14	TRBJ1-1	TGTGCCAGCAGCCCCCAACAGGGGCTAATTGAAGCTTTCTTT	CASSPQQGLIEAFF
TRBD2	TRBV5-4	NA	16	TRBJ2-7	TGTGCCAGCAGCTTTGGGCCCCGGGAGGCCCACTACGAGCAGTACTTC	CASSFGPREAHYEQYF
NA	TRBV30	NA	13	TRBJ1-5	TGTGCCTGGAGTGAAGCGAGAGGTCAGCCCCAGCATTTT	CAWSEARGQPQHF
NA	TRBV14	NA	12	TRBJ1-3	TGTGCCAGCAGCCCGAGGGGAAACACCATATATTTT	CASSPRGNTIYF
TRBD2	TRBV2	NA	14	TRBJ2-1	TGTGCCATTCCACTAGCGGGCCGTTACAATGAGCAGTTCTTC	CAIPLAGRYNEQFF
TRBD2	TRBV11-3	NA	14	TRBJ2-3	TGTGCCAGCAGTCAGGGACTAGCCGGAGATACGCAGTATTTT	CASSQGLAGDTQYF
TRBD1	TRBV6-5	NA	14	TRBJ1-5	TGTGCCAGCAGTTACTCTACAGGGGATCAGCCCCAGCATTTT	CASSYSTGDQPQHF
NA	TRBV7-6	NA	14	TRBJ2-3	TGTGCCAGCGGTCAAGTCGCGGTTGTAGATACGCAGTATTTT	CASGQVAVVDTQYF
NA	TRBV5-4	NA	12	TRBJ2-7	TGTGCCAGCAGCTTTGGGGGCCGCGAGCAGTACTTC	CASSFGGREQYF
TRBD1	TRBV5-1	NA	15	TRBJ2-3	TGCGCCAGTAGCTTTGGGACAGGGGCCACAGATACGCAGTATTTT	CASSFGTGATDTQYF
TRBD1	TRBV9	NA	14	TRBJ1-5	TGTGCCAGCAGCGATGGGACAGGGGGCGAACCCCAGCATTTT	CASSDGTGGEPQHF
NA	TRBV28	NA	17	TRBJ1-5	TGTGCCAGCCAATCGAGCAGGGGCCCCTATAGCAATCAGCCCCAGCATTTT	CASQSSRGPYSNQPQHF
TRBD2	TRBV6-5	NA	15	TRBJ2-3	TGTGCCAGCAGGGGACTAGCGGGGTACACAGATACGCAGTATTTT	CASRGLAGYTDTQYF
TRBD2	TRBV9	NA	15	TRBJ2-3	TGTGCCAGCAGCGTATTTCTAGCGGGAGCAGATACGCAGTATTTT	CASSVFLAGADTQYF
TRBD2	TRBV7-9	NA	18	TRBJ2-3	TGTGCCAGCAGCTTAGGAGGACTAGCTTTTATCAGCACAGATACGCAGTATTTT	CASSLGGLAFISTDTQYF
TRBD2	TRBV10-3	NA	14	TRBJ2-3	TGTGCCATCGGGCTCGGGACTAACACAGATACGCAGTATTTT	CAIGLGTNTDTQYF
TRBD2	TRBV27	NA	16	TRBJ2-7	TGTGCCAGCAGTATGCTTTCTAGCGGGAGCTCCTACGAGCAGTACTTC	CASSMLSSGSSYEQYF
TRBD1	TRBV18	NA	15	TRBJ2-1	TGTGCCAGCTCGTCCTCGGACAGGGCCTACAATGAGCAGTTCTTC	CASSSSDRAYNEQFF
NA	TRBV7-9	NA	16	TRBJ2-6	TGTGCCAGCAGCTTAAGAGTAGTAGCTGGGGCCAACGTCCTGACTTTC	CASSLRVVAGANVLTF
NA	TRBV6-1	NA	13	TRBJ2-1	TGTGCCAGCACCCTGACTGTTTACAATGAGCAGTTCTTC	CASTLTVYNEQFF
TRBD1	TRBV7-9	NA	17	TRBJ2-7	TGTGCCAGCAGCTTCGACCTATGGACAGGGGGAAGCTACGAGCAGTACTTC	CASSFDLWTGGSYEQYF
TRBD2	TRBV9	NA	14	TRBJ2-7	TGTGCCAGCAGCGTAGTAGCGGGCTCCTACGAGCAGTACTTC	CASSVVAGSYEQYF